A single sample is the source of the 5 T cell receptor beta chains below, sequenced in a study of T cell responses to AZD1222 COVID-19 vaccine. The repertoire was sequenced with immunoSEQ multiplex PCR; TCRdb's copy has only in-frame clones and lacks some. Of fewer than 110,000 clones listed, roughly 86% were seen once; the top ten hold under 1.5%. The specimen comprised peripheral blood, sampled on day 0 of AZD1222 vaccination. These receptors were taken from an adult in good health.

Only one count was recorded for this clone. The chain joins TRBV27 to TRBJ2-3, with 12 positions matching TRBD2. V was pared by 2 bases and J by 6 bases, with 12 bases of the junction left unmatched. CDR1 is MNHEY and CDR2 is SMNVEV in the germline V gene (reference sequence). CDR3 length: 18 residues. CDR3 residues: CASSLATSGSPVGDTQYF. The CDR3 bases are TGTGCCAGCAGTTTAGCGACTAGCGGGAGCCCTGTTGGGGATACGCAGTATTTT.

V is TRBV5-1 and J is TRBJ1-2; 9 bases are a match to TRBD1. Per germline, CDR1 SGHRS and CDR2 YFSETQ. The V and J ends lost 4 bases and 0 bases, in that order; junction bases with no gene match: 4. The CDR3 loop spans 15 amino acids. The CDR3 region is CASSPWTGANYGYTF. The DNA of the CDR3 is TGCGCCAGCAGCCCCTGGACAGGGGCTAACTATGGCTACACCTTC.

This clone was counted once. The V gene is TRBV27, the J gene TRBJ1-4; TRBD1 agrees at 7 bases. The CDR3 spans 15 residues. The trim removed 5 bases at V and 8 bases at J, leaving 11 bases unmatched. Per germline, CDR1 MNHEY and CDR2 SMNVEV (reference sequence). The CDR3 here is CASSPRTGGDEKLFF. CDR3 sequence (DNA): TGTGCCAGCAGTCCCCGGACAGGAGGAGACGAAAAACTGTTTTTT. Looking up the rest from reference TRBV27 and TRBJ1-4 gives the full variable domain: EAQVTQNPRYLITVTGKKLTVTCSQNMNHEYMSWYRQDPGLGLRQIYYSMNVEVTDKGDVPEGYKVSRKEKRNFPLILESPSPNQTSLYFCASSPRTGGDEKLFFGSGTQLSVL.

The chain employs TRBV7-2 and TRBJ2-3; TRBD2 agrees at 8 bases. V lost 5 bases, J lost 7 bases, and 14 bases stayed unmatched. The CDR3 length is 16 residues. Germline V gives CDR1 SGHTA, CDR2 FQGNSA. The CDR3 coding sequence is TGTGCCAGCAGCCCAGACGGGACTAGGGGCCGGCATACGCAGTATTTT. Residues: CASSPDGTRGRHTQYF. The variable domain in full, completed from reference TRBV7-2 and TRBJ2-3, reads GAGVSQSPSNKVTEKGKDVELRCDPISGHTALYWYRQSLGQGLEFLIYFQGNSAPDKSGLPSDRFSAERTGGSVSTLTIQRTQQEDSAVYLCASSPDGTRGRHTQYFGPGTRLTVL.

This clone was observed a few times. This rearrangement joins TRBV28 to TRBJ1-6, with a possible D match to TRBD1 (6 bases). From germline, CDR1 is MDHEN and CDR2 SYDVKM. The CDR3 totals 14 residues. V was clipped by 7 bases and J by 8 bases, with 15 bases between them. The CDR3 sequence: CASNSQGQDSPLHF. The CDR3 nucleotides read TGTGCCAGCAACTCACAGGGCCAGGATTCACCCCTCCACTTT.